This T cell receptor beta chain comes out of a study of blood T cell repertoires in COVID-19. Study in general: Nucleic acid was either cDNA or gDNA, and it came from T cells, B-cell-depleted T cells, or PBMCs.

TCRdb's copy holds only in-frame clones and misses some; the assay was immunoSEQ multiplex PCR. Of some 100,000 clones in the sample, around 87% were seen once. Per germline, CDR1 SGDLS and CDR2 YYNGEE. V was clipped by 2 bases and J by 8 bases; unmatched bases: 9. The CDR3 spans 16 residues. The sample comprised peripheral blood. The chain carries TRBV9 and TRBJ1-4; 10 bases are shared with TRBD1. The TCR was taken from a human donor in a cohort sampled during active COVID-19. This CDR3 reads CASSVLAGTGEEKLFF. In DNA, the CDR3 is TGTGCCAGCAGCGTGCTTGCCGGGACAGGGGAGGAAAAACTGTTTTTT.